These 10 T cell receptor beta chains share one sample of origin, sequenced in a study of cytomegalovirus exposure and HLA in healthy donors. The PCR employed 60 Vbeta primers together with 13 Jbeta primers. Repertoires were generated with immunoSEQ multiplex PCR, while TCRdb's copy carries only in-frame clones and drops some. The sample consists of about 100,000 clones, approximately 76% of them appearing once. Sequenced material: PBMCs. The receptors come from a woman aged 55-69 years in good health and CMV-seropositive.

This clone was counted a few times. The gene calls are TRBV20-1 and TRBJ2-1, with D possibly being TRBD2 (6 bases). The V and J ends lost 4 bases and 12 bases respectively, with 10 bases between them. CDR1 is DFQATT and CDR2 is SNEGSKA in the germline V gene (reference sequence). This CDR3 comprises 10 residues. CDR3 nucleotides: TGCAGTGCTACGGACGGGAGGCAGTTCTTC. It specifies CSATDGRQFF.

This clone occurred once. The V gene is TRBV7-3, the J gene TRBJ2-7; 9 nucleotides agree with TRBD2. This CDR3 is built from 15 residues. V lost 5 bases and J lost 2; bases outside the gene matches: 7. Germline lookup yields CDR1 SGHTA and CDR2 FQGTGA. This chain's CDR3 is CASSHGLAPTYEQYF. DNA of the CDR3: TGTGCCAGCAGCCACGGACTAGCGCCGACCTACGAGCAGTACTTC.

The CDR3 sequence is CAWGNFGGTVQFF. Here the CDR3 DNA reads TGTGCCTGGGGGAACTTTGGGGGGACGGTGCAGTTCTTC. This chain connects TRBV30 to TRBJ2-1, with D perhaps TRBD2 (6 bases). V lost 5 bases, J lost 12 bases, and 20 bases lay in between. Germline V lookup: CDR1 GTSNPN, CDR2 SVGIG (reference sequence). CDR3 length: 13 residues.

This clone was seen once. The V gene is TRBV5-4, the J gene TRBJ2-6; no definite D call. Trimming took off 4 bases at V and 0 bases at J, with 8 bases between the two ends. Germline loops: CDR1 SGHNT, CDR2 YYREEE (reference sequence). The CDR3 covers 15 residues. This chain's CDR3 is CASSLKHSGANVLTF. CDR3 sequence (DNA): TGTGCCAGCAGCCTGAAACACTCTGGGGCCAACGTCCTGACTTTC. Full variable domain (remainder filled in from reference TRBV5-4 and TRBJ2-6): ETGVTQSPTHLIKTRGQQVTLRCSSQSGHNTVSWYQQALGQGPQFIFQYYREEENGRGNFPPRFSGLQFPNYSSELNVNALELDDSALYLCASSLKHSGANVLTFGAGSRLTVL.

The rearrangement uses TRBV27 and TRBJ1-2; 9 bases align to TRBD1. This CDR3 is 14 amino acids long. V gave up 4 bases and J gave up 8 bases; unmatched junction bases: 8. The germline gives CDR1 MNHEY, CDR2 SMNVEV (reference sequence). CDR3 bases: TGTGCCAGCAGTTCTACAGGGGGCGCGGGAGGCTACACCTTC. Its protein product is CASSSTGGAGGYTF.

The V and J genes are TRBV29-1 and TRBJ2-3; 9 nucleotides align to TRBD1. Trimming removed 6 bases from V and 0 bases from J; junction bases left unmatched: 4. CDR3 length equals 14 residues. Germline loops: CDR1 SQVTM, CDR2 ANQGSEA. In DNA form, the CDR3 reads TGCAGCGTGTGGACAGGGGTCAGCACAGATACGCAGTATTTT. Its translation is CSVWTGVSTDTQYF.

J is TRBJ2-1 and V is TRBV5-1; 9 nucleotides line up with TRBD2. The CDR3 totals 15 residues. With 0 bases clipped from V and 10 bases from J, the junction kept 8 bases outside the gene matches. Germline V gives CDR1 SGHRS, CDR2 YFSETQ. The CDR3: CASSLVIAGDGEQFF. The CDR3 region has the DNA TGCGCCAGCAGCTTGGTGATAGCGGGAGACGGGGAGCAGTTCTTC.

The chain joins TRBV27 to TRBJ2-1, with 8 bases matching TRBD2. The CDR3 is 15 amino acids. Germline CDR1 and CDR2: MNHEY and SMNVEV (reference sequence). V dropped 5 bases and J dropped 10; count of bases not matched to a gene: 13. The CDR3, as DNA: TGTGCCAGCAGTCTCCGGGGGACTAGTGGTGGCGAGCAGTTCTTC. The encoded protein is CASSLRGTSGGEQFF.

V usage is TRBV28 and J usage is TRBJ2-5; TRBD2 matches 8 bases. The last part of the DNA fits TRBJ2-7 better; the J call may be wrong. CDR3 length: 14 residues. The V gene's germline CDR1 is MDHEN and CDR2 SYDVKM. The CDR3 region has the DNA TGTGCCAGCTCTCTATTAGCGGGGTCCTACGAGCAGTACTTC. Protein product: CASSLLAGSYEQYF.

This clone has only a few counts. The chain has TRBV12-5 and TRBJ1-1; D gene uncertain. From germline, CDR1 is LGHNT and CDR2 FRNRAP. V was cut by 7 bases and J by 1 base, with 10 bases left in between. This CDR3 has 13 residues. The CDR3 loop reads CASALEENTEAFF. The CDR3 DNA is TGTGCTAGTGCCCTGGAGGAGAACACTGAAGCTTTCTTT.